This T cell receptor beta chain was profiled in a study of blood T cell repertoires in COVID-19. Across the study: PBMCs, B-cell-depleted T cells, or T cells were the source of the cDNA or gDNA that made up the material.

Trimming removed 7 bases from V and 3 bases from J, with 18 bases in between. Looked up from germline, CDR1 is SQVTM and CDR2 is ANQGSEA. The CDR3 is 14 residues long. This table comes from immunoSEQ multiplex PCR, and its TCRdb copy is limited to in-frame clones, with some not included. This table has about 220,000 clones, 88% appearing once. The sample taken for sequencing was PBMCs or T cells enriched from blood (not recorded which). V and J are TRBV29-1 and TRBJ1-1; D uncertain. The receptor was isolated from a woman between 45 and 65 years old with acute COVID-19. CDR3 amino acids: CSGYYKLRDTEAFF. The CDR3 nucleotides read TGCAGCGGCTACTACAAGCTGAGAGACACTGAAGCTTTCTTT.